A single sample gave rise to the 25 T cell receptor beta chains below, sequenced in a study of blood T cell repertoires in COVID-19. The table came from immunoSEQ multiplex PCR; TCRdb's copy has only in-frame clones and leaves some out. The sample includes hundreds of thousands of clones, over 65% of them seen just once. Sample: peripheral blood. The receptors here all came from a woman of 80 years or more with acute or convalescent COVID-19.

V is TRBV18 and J is TRBJ1-1; TRBD1 matches 11 bases. With V trimmed by 5 bases and J by 4 bases, 3 bases remained unmatched. In germline, CDR1 is KGHSH, CDR2 LQKENI. This CDR3 is 14 amino acids long. The CDR3, as DNA: TGTGCCAGCTCAGTGGACAGGGGGCGCACTGAAGCTTTCTTT. This encodes CASSVDRGRTEAFF.

The V gene is TRBV19, the J gene TRBJ1-3; 7 bases line up with TRBD1. Trimming took 6 bases from V and 0 from J; bases not matched to a gene: 5. The CDR3 has 15 amino acids. Germline V gene lookup returns CDR1 LNHDA and CDR2 SQIVND (reference sequence). The CDR3, as DNA: TGTGCCAGTAGCATGGGACAGCTCTCTGGAAACACCATATATTTT. Translation: CASSMGQLSGNTIYF.

V and J are TRBV18 and TRBJ2-5; weak D call: TRBD2 (5 bases). CDR1 is KGHSH, CDR2 LQKENI, per germline. Trimming removed 3 bases from V and 5 bases from J, with 13 bases in between. This CDR3 contains 14 residues. CDR3 coding DNA: TGTGCCAGCTCACCCATGGGTTCGGGGGAGACCCAGTACTTC. Its translation: CASSPMGSGETQYF.

V and J are TRBV5-4 and TRBJ1-6, with 7 bases that match TRBD1. The length of the CDR3 is 16 residues. Looked up from germline, CDR1 is SGHNT and CDR2 is YYREEE (reference sequence). Losses at the gene ends were 4 bases for V and 4 bases for J; bases not matched to a gene: 8. The CDR3 is CASSATGVGYNSPLHF. The CDR3 bases are TGTGCCAGCAGCGCTACAGGGGTGGGTTATAATTCACCCCTCCACTTT. The full variable domain, with the rest looked up from reference TRBV5-4 and TRBJ1-6, is ETGVTQSPTHLIKTRGQQVTLRCSSQSGHNTVSWYQQALGQGPQFIFQYYREEENGRGNFPPRFSGLQFPNYSSELNVNALELDDSALYLCASSATGVGYNSPLHFGNGTRLTVT.

Concerning this clone: This CDR3 is also generated by other DNA sequences in the sample. This chain connects TRBV29-1 to TRBJ2-7, with TRBD1 matching 7 bases. Germline values: CDR1 SQVTM, CDR2 ANQGSEA. This CDR3 is 12 amino acids long. With 4 bases clipped from V and 2 bases from J, the junction kept 2 bases outside the gene matches. The CDR3 loop reads CSVVQGTYEQYF. CDR3 coding DNA: TGCAGCGTTGTACAGGGGACCTACGAGCAGTACTTC.

The chain carries TRBV20-1 and TRBJ1-1; D gene ambiguous. This CDR3 contains 15 residues. Germline loops: CDR1 DFQATT, CDR2 SNEGSKA (reference sequence). V dropped 3 bases and J dropped 0 bases, with 14 bases sitting between them. This CDR3 is CSASPVGGLNTEAFF. DNA of the CDR3: TGCAGTGCTAGTCCGGTGGGAGGTCTGAACACTGAAGCTTTCTTT.

This clone was counted a single time. The chain combines TRBV10-3 with TRBJ1-6; 8 positions agree with TRBD1. Trimming at V came to 6 bases and at J to 9 bases, leaving 7 bases not matched to a gene. The CDR3 is made up of 14 amino acids. Per the germline V gene, CDR1 is ENHRY and CDR2 is SYGVKD. The CDR3 coding sequence is TGTGCCATCAGGGACAGGGAATTTGGTTCACCCCTCCACTTT. Amino acids: CAIRDREFGSPLHF.

V and J are TRBV9 and TRBJ2-7; 11 bases match TRBD2. CDR1 and CDR2 (germline): SGDLS, YYNGEE. The CDR3 extends over 17 amino acids. V was pared by 0 bases and J by 0 bases, with 5 bases of the junction left unmatched. The CDR3 DNA reads TGTGCCAGCAGCGTAGGCCCGGGACTAGCGGTCTCCTACGAGCAGTACTTC. Its translation is CASSVGPGLAVSYEQYF.

This clone was seen only once. The chain uses TRBV30 and TRBJ1-6; weak D call: TRBD1 (5 bases). Germline values: CDR1 GTSNPN, CDR2 SVGIG (reference sequence). The length of the CDR3 is 17 residues. The germline V and J ends were trimmed by 2 bases and 7 bases, with 21 bases remaining between them. This CDR3 reads CAWSWSGSKGRNSPLHF. CDR3 coding DNA: TGTGCCTGGAGTTGGTCGGGCTCGAAGGGGAGGAATTCACCCCTCCACTTT.

Comments on this clone: The sample carries other DNA sequences with the same CDR3. The chain is built from TRBV5-1 and TRBJ1-3; tentative D call: TRBD1 (5 bases). The CDR3 spans 15 residues. Germline V gives CDR1 SGHRS, CDR2 YFSETQ. The V end was cut by 0 bases, the J end by 1 base, with 8 bases between. The CDR3 DNA is TGCGCCAGCAGCTTGGATGGGGGGTCTGGAAACACCATATATTTT. It encodes CASSLDGGSGNTIYF.

This chain uses TRBV28 with TRBJ1-1, with D maybe TRBD1 (5 bases). V lost 6 bases and J 6 bases, leaving 17 bases between the germline ends. The CDR3 is made up of 14 amino acids. CDR1 is MDHEN and CDR2 is SYDVKM in the germline V gene. The CDR3 loop reads CASSPGGLGAEAFF. The CDR3 DNA is TGTGCCAGCAGCCCTGGGGGGTTAGGTGCTGAAGCTTTCTTT. The variable domain in full, completed from reference TRBV28 and TRBJ1-1, reads DVKVTQSSRYLVKRTGEKVFLECVQDMDHENMFWYRQDPGLGLRLIYFSYDVKMKEKGDIPEGYSVSREKKERFSLILESASTNQTSMYLCASSPGGLGAEAFFGQGTRLTVV.

This chain joins TRBV7-2 and TRBJ1-4, with unresolved D. The V gene lost 5 bases and the J gene lost 0 bases, with 7 bases spanning the gap. The V gene's germline CDR1 is SGHTA and CDR2 FQGNSA. The CDR3 consists of 14 residues. For the CDR3, the DNA is TGTGCCAGCAGCAACTACCCAACTAATGAAAAACTGTTTTTT. It specifies CASSNYPTNEKLFF.

The chain carries TRBV6-5 and TRBJ1-4; 7 bases are shared with TRBD1. The CDR3 length is 13 residues. Germline values: CDR1 MNHEY, CDR2 SVGAGI. Germline trimming cut 5 bases from V and 8 bases from J; bases unmatched to any gene: 5. The CDR3 sequence: CASSLDRAEKLFF. As DNA, the CDR3 is TGTGCCAGCAGTCTCGACAGGGCGGAAAAACTGTTTTTT.

The chain is built from TRBV5-1 and TRBJ2-3; D ambiguous. V was trimmed by 0 bases and J by 5 bases, leaving 7 bases between them. The CDR3 consists of 13 residues. Germline V gene sequence: CDR1 SGHRS, CDR2 YFSETQ. CDR3 sequence reads: CASSLEPIDTQYF. In nucleotides, the CDR3 is TGCGCCAGCAGCTTGGAGCCCATAGATACGCAGTATTTT.

The chain couples TRBV6-6 to TRBJ1-1, with D unresolved. Trimming took off 7 bases at V and 0 bases at J, with 18 bases between the two ends. CDR1 is MNHNY, CDR2 SVGAGI, per germline (reference sequence). This CDR3 spans 16 amino acids. The CDR3 nucleotides are TGTGCCAGCATAAAGTCCGGGGTTGGGATGAACACTGAAGCTTTCTTT. It codes for CASIKSGVGMNTEAFF.

J is TRBJ2-7 and V is TRBV4-1; TRBD1 agrees at 8 bases. Per the germline V gene, CDR1 is MGHRA and CDR2 is YSYEKL. After removal of 3 bases from V and 3 bases from J, the junction contained 13 bases not matched to a gene. The CDR3 length is 17 residues. CDR3 bases: TGCGCCAGCAGCCAGGACGCCGGACAGGGAAGACACTACGAGCAGTACTTC. It encodes CASSQDAGQGRHYEQYF.

The sample holds one count of this clone. The chain joins TRBV13 to TRBJ2-7, with TRBD2 identical over 13 bases. Germline lookup yields CDR1 PRHDT and CDR2 FYEKMQ (reference sequence). J lost 5 bases, V lost 4 bases, and 17 bases had no gene match. There are 19 residues in the CDR3. For the CDR3, the DNA is TGTGCCAGCAGCTCCGACATTGCAAAATGGACTAGCGGGAGCCACGAGCAGTACTTC. It is translated as CASSSDIAKWTSGSHEQYF.

This sequence joins TRBV27 and TRBJ2-5, with 7 bases matching TRBD1. The CDR3 runs 15 residues. CDR1 is MNHEY, CDR2 SMNVEV, per germline (reference sequence). V gave up 5 bases and J gave up 2 bases; unmatched junction bases: 8. CDR3 sequence (DNA): TGTGCCAGCAGTCCACAGGGGCCAAGACAAGAGACCCAGTACTTC. Its protein product is CASSPQGPRQETQYF.

A single count supports this clone. The chain couples TRBV2 to TRBJ2-1, with 13 bases matching TRBD2. Germline-derived CDR1 and CDR2 are SNHLY and FYNNEI. V was clipped by 7 bases and J by 1 base; unmatched bases: 4. The CDR3 has 16 amino acids. The CDR3 protein is CASTGLAGPSYNEQFF. CDR3 coding DNA: TGTGCCAGCACGGGACTAGCGGGACCTTCCTACAATGAGCAGTTCTTC.

This clone was seen only once. This rearrangement joins TRBV9 to TRBJ2-2; weak D call: TRBD2 (6 bases). Germline loops: CDR1 SGDLS, CDR2 YYNGEE. The CDR3 totals 14 residues. With 4 bases removed from V and 5 bases from J, the gap between germline ends came to 12 bases. CDR3 protein: CASSQAGLTGELFF. The CDR3 coding sequence is TGTGCCAGCAGCCAGGCGGGACTGACCGGGGAGCTGTTTTTT.

In its sample, this clone was seen once. The V call is TRBV6-6, the J call TRBJ1-2; 11 bases align to TRBD1. Germline V lookup: CDR1 MNHNY, CDR2 SVGAGI (reference sequence). The CDR3 contains 13 residues. The trim removed 2 bases at V and 7 bases at J, leaving 0 bases unmatched. CDR3 nucleotide sequence: TGTGCCAGCAGTTACGGACAGGGGGCTGGCTACACCTTC. Translating gives CASSYGQGAGYTF.

About this clone: The junction differs from germline at one of its ends, possibly a read error. The genes are TRBV2 and TRBJ1-5; D is uncertain. This CDR3 contains 12 residues. Germline V gives CDR1 SNHLY, CDR2 FYNNEI. The CDR3 here is CASSESTQPQHF. CDR3 sequence (DNA): TGTGCCAGCAGTGAGAGCACTCAGCCCCAGCATTTT.

This chain joins TRBV4-2 and TRBJ1-1; 12 bases line up with TRBD1. J was trimmed by 5 bases and V by 2 bases; bases with no gene match: 15. This CDR3 has 19 amino acids. Germline V gene lookup returns CDR1 LGHNA and CDR2 YNFKEQ. CDR3 amino acids: CASSQLSAGTGGEWTEAFF. For the CDR3, the DNA is TGTGCCAGCAGCCAACTCTCCGCCGGGACAGGGGGCGAGTGGACTGAAGCTTTCTTT.

The CDR3: CASSPTGNEQYF. In DNA, the CDR3 is TGCGCCAGCAGCCCTACGGGGAACGAGCAGTACTTC. V is TRBV5-1 and J is TRBJ2-7, with a possible D match to TRBD2 (5 bases). CDR1 SGHRS and CDR2 YFSETQ come from the germline V gene. CDR3 length: 12 residues. V was cut by 4 bases and J by 5 bases, with 10 bases left in between.

The chain joins TRBV19 to TRBJ1-1; D is uncertain. This CDR3 has 13 residues. Trimming left V 1 base short and J 0 bases short, with 3 bases between. Per the germline V gene, CDR1 is LNHDA and CDR2 is SQIVND (reference sequence). The CDR3 spells CASSIAVNTEAFF. The CDR3 DNA is TGTGCCAGTAGTATAGCGGTGAACACTGAAGCTTTCTTT.